This TCR beta chain was identified in a study of T cells after yellow fever vaccination. Study conclusions and caveats: Re-detected after boosting: most primary clones, almost 98% of CD4 and roughly 90% of CD8.

The CDR3 sequence is 14 residues long. Trimming removed 3 bases from V and 3 bases from J, with 13 bases in between. Germline V gene lookup returns CDR1 SGHKS and CDR2 YYEKEE (reference sequence). TCRdb re-called the 5' RACE reads through MiXCR, storing one row per CDR3 protein. The data hold some 500,000 distinct CDR3 sequences, with about 13% observed a single time. This clonotype appeared many times. Its antigen is not known. This specimen consisted of PBMCs, obtained on the day of the yellow fever booster vaccination. The chain carries TRBV5-5 and TRBJ2-7; D is unclear. This clonotype originated in a man aged 30 to 45 who received the YFV17D yellow fever vaccine. The CDR3 reads CASSSDQVFYEQYF. As DNA, the CDR3 is TGTGCCAGCAGCTCGGATCAGGTGTTCTACGAGCAGTACTTC.